Following are 4 T cell receptor beta chains from one sample sequenced in a study of blood T cells in healthy people across ages. A second PCR, run for about 7 to 11 cycles, used a sample-barcoded 5' primer plus a J-beta primer mix. TCRdb redid the calling of the 5' RACE reads with MiXCR, one entry per CDR3 protein. The sample records about 650,000 distinct CDR3 sequences, 40% to 65% being singletons. The source material was blood. The receptors originated from a woman aged 80 or over in good health.

This clonotype was detected a few times. The chain joins TRBV6-1 to TRBJ2-3; perhaps TRBD2 as D (5 bases). This CDR3 is built from 15 residues. CDR1 is MNHNS and CDR2 is SASEGT in the germline V gene. V dropped 4 bases and J dropped 1 base, with 12 bases sitting between them. This CDR3 reads CASSGGMLGTDTQYF. In DNA form, the CDR3 reads TGTGCCAGCAGTGGAGGGATGCTAGGCACAGATACGCAGTATTTT.

The chain is built from TRBV20-1 and TRBJ2-5; D is ambiguous. This CDR3 is built from 12 residues. Germline V lookup: CDR1 DFQATT, CDR2 SNEGSKA (reference sequence). Between the trimmed V and J ends, which lost 6 bases and 11 bases, there was a span of 19 bases. The CDR3 DNA follows: TGCAGTGCCAGATGGTCGTCCAATGAGCAGTACTTC. This gives the protein CSARWSSNEQYF.

This clonotype was seen at least ten times. The V call is TRBV6-5, the J call TRBJ2-1, with TRBD1 as a possible D gene (7 bases). The germline V gene has CDR1 MNHEY and CDR2 SVGAGI. The CDR3 totals 15 residues. V gave up 6 bases and J gave up 1 base, with 13 bases separating them. CDR3 DNA sequence: TGTGCCAGCAGGACGACAGGGAGGTCCTACAATGAGCAGTTCTTC. Translated, it gives CASRTTGRSYNEQFF.

As regards this clonotype: A much larger clone sits a single nucleotide away, making a read error possible. CDR3 in DNA: TGTGCCGGCAGTCCTCGGGCCTCATTCGAGCAGTACTTC. Amino acids: CAGSPRASFEQYF. V usage is TRBV27 and J usage is TRBJ2-5, with D hard to call. The DNA end lines up better with TRBJ2-7; the J call may be wrong. CDR3 length equals 13 residues. CDR1 is MNHEY, CDR2 SMNVEV, per germline (reference sequence).